The 22 T cell receptor beta chains listed next were all sequenced from one sample in a study of neurological immune-mediated disorders. Each CDR3 protein gets one entry after TCRdb re-called the 5' RACE reads with MiXCR. The data hold about 24,000 distinct CDR3 sequences, with 13% observed a single time. Sequenced: PBMCs. The receptor source for this set is a woman between 35 and 50 years old with HTLV-1-associated myelopathy (HAM/TSP).

This clonotype has a count of ten or more. The rearrangement links TRBV5-1 to TRBJ2-7, with 7 bases matching TRBD2. V shed 1 base and J 3 bases; nucleotides not matched to a gene: 7. Germline loops: CDR1 SGHRS, CDR2 YFSETQ. The CDR3 has 15 amino acids. The CDR3 DNA follows: TGCGCCAGCAGCTTGTCAGCGGGGCGAGGCTACGAGCAGTACTTC. Translated: CASSLSAGRGYEQYF.

This clonotype appeared many times. V gene TRBV5-5 combines with J gene TRBJ2-7; weak D call: TRBD2 (5 bases). This CDR3 is built from 12 residues. Trimming shortened V by 3 bases and J by 5 bases, and 9 bases separated the two germline ends. Germline V gives CDR1 SGHKS, CDR2 YYEKEE (reference sequence). CDR3 sequence: CASSWVGDEQYF. CDR3 sequence (DNA): TGTGCCAGCAGCTGGGTCGGGGACGAGCAGTACTTC.

Written as DNA, the CDR3 is TGCGCCAGCAGCAGTGGACAGGGGGCTGAAGCTTTCTTT. This encodes CASSSGQGAEAFF. This rearrangement joins TRBV5-1 to TRBJ1-1, with 10 bases that match TRBD1. The CDR3 is made up of 13 amino acids. Trimming removed 4 bases from V and 6 bases from J; junction bases left unmatched: 3. Per germline, CDR1 SGHRS and CDR2 YFSETQ.

A word on this clonotype: In this CDR3 the conserved last residue, phenylalanine or tryptophan, is missing, so a read error is likely. The chain couples TRBV3-1 to TRBJ2-7; TRBD1 might be the D (6 bases). This CDR3 spans 17 amino acids. The germline gives CDR1 LGHDT, CDR2 YNNKEL (reference sequence). The DNA of the CDR3 is TGTGCCAGCAACCAAGTAATTAGGTGGACAGACTCCTACGAGCAGTACATC. Residues: CASNQVIRWTDSYEQYI.

This clonotype has a count of ten or more. This chain joins TRBV10-3 and TRBJ1-1, with a tentative D call TRBD1 (6 bases). From germline, CDR1 is ENHRY and CDR2 SYGVKD. V lost 3 bases and J 0 bases, leaving 8 bases between the germline ends. This CDR3 is 14 amino acids long. CDR3 protein: CAISERDMNTEAFF. CDR3 DNA: TGTGCCATCAGTGAAAGGGACATGAACACTGAAGCTTTCTTT.

This clonotype was seen at least ten times. This may be a read error, as it is one base from a much larger clone. This chain connects TRBV3-1 to TRBJ2-3; D uncertain. Germline CDR1 is LGHDT and CDR2 is YNNKEL (reference sequence). The CDR3 sequence is 14 residues long. In DNA form, the CDR3 reads TGTACCAGCAGCCAAGACGCCCTAGATCGTACGCAGTATTTT. This codes for CTSSQDALDRTQYF.

The sample holds many counts of this clonotype. The rearrangement uses TRBV27 and TRBJ2-4; D gene ambiguous. The CDR3 loop spans 14 amino acids. V was cut by 2 bases and J by 9 bases, with 14 bases left in between. CDR1 and CDR2 (germline): MNHEY, SMNVEV (reference sequence). The CDR3 sequence is CASSLLSSGGIQYF. The CDR3 DNA is TGTGCCAGCAGTTTACTCTCTTCCGGTGGCATTCAGTACTTC.

This clonotype was seen at least ten times. The chain couples TRBV12-3 or TRBV12-4 to TRBJ2-3, with D tentatively TRBD1 or TRBD2 (6 bases each). Trimming left V 0 bases short and J 5 bases short, with 12 bases between. The CDR3 is 15 amino acids. CDR3 protein: CASSLAGGRKDTQYF. CDR3 nucleotides: TGTGCCAGCAGTTTAGCGGGGGGCCGTAAAGATACGCAGTATTTT.

This clonotype showed up many times. This sequence joins TRBV20-1 and TRBJ1-5; 9 bases match TRBD1. Germline V gives CDR1 DFQATT, CDR2 SNEGSKA (reference sequence). The CDR3 extends over 14 amino acids. Unmatched junction bases numbered 6, after V lost 6 bases and J lost 3 bases. CDR3 sequence: CSASRDRDNQPQHF. The CDR3 DNA sequence: TGCAGTGCAAGTAGGGACAGGGACAATCAGCCCCAGCATTTT.

This clonotype was detected many times. The chain joins TRBV20-1 to TRBJ1-5; D is ambiguous. The ends were cut back, 1 base at V and 3 bases at J, with 13 bases in the middle. The CDR3 sequence is 15 residues long. The germline CDR1 and CDR2 sequences are DFQATT and SNEGSKA (reference sequence). The CDR3 loop reads CSARGSGRNNQPQHF. For the CDR3, the DNA is TGCAGTGCTAGAGGCTCAGGTCGAAACAATCAGCCCCAGCATTTT.

This clonotype was seen ten or more times. This chain connects TRBV5-1 to TRBJ2-7; 8 bases are shared with TRBD1. V shed 0 bases, J shed 0 bases, and the junction held 2 bases outside the gene matches. The CDR3 consists of 15 residues. The germline gives CDR1 SGHRS, CDR2 YFSETQ. CDR3 sequence (DNA): TGCGCCAGCAGCTTGGGGGACAGGAGCTCCTACGAGCAGTACTTC. Residues: CASSLGDRSSYEQYF.

This clonotype was observed at least ten times. The J gene is TRBJ2-2, the V gene TRBV11-3; 7 bases are a match to TRBD1. From germline, CDR1 is SGHNT and CDR2 YENEEA. The CDR3 length is 14 residues. Unmatched junction bases numbered 7, after V lost 5 bases and J lost 7 bases. CDR3 sequence reads: CASSTGVVDGELFF. The CDR3 region has the DNA TGTGCCAGCAGCACAGGGGTGGTCGACGGGGAGCTGTTTTTT.

This clonotype was found many times. The J gene is TRBJ2-2, the V gene TRBV10-3; 9 bases agree with TRBD2. V gave up 6 bases and J gave up 0 bases; unmatched junction bases: 8. This CDR3 is built from 17 residues. From germline, CDR1 is ENHRY and CDR2 SYGVKD. The DNA of the CDR3 is TGTGCCATCAGCTCAAGCGGGGGGTCCGCGAACACCGGGGAGCTGTTTTTT. Translation: CAISSSGGSANTGELFF.

This clonotype was seen at least ten times. This chain joins TRBV5-1 and TRBJ2-3; 9 nucleotides line up with TRBD1. Trimming removed 4 bases from V and 4 bases from J; junction bases left unmatched: 7. The CDR3 runs to 15 residues. The germline V gene has CDR1 SGHRS and CDR2 YFSETQ. The CDR3 sequence: CASSPRTGVPDTQYF. The CDR3 DNA is TGCGCCAGCAGCCCCCGGACAGGGGTCCCAGATACGCAGTATTTT.

Judged by abundance, this clonotype is medium-sized. This chain joins TRBV12-3 or TRBV12-4 and TRBJ1-6; the match to TRBD1 covers 8 bases. This CDR3 has 15 amino acids. V lost 5 bases to trimming and J lost 7 bases; unmatched junction nucleotides: 7. CDR3 sequence reads: CASSPSGGGNSPLHF. The DNA for the CDR3 is TGTGCCAGCAGTCCCTCAGGGGGCGGAAATTCACCCCTCCACTTT.

This clonotype was observed many times. The chain is built from TRBV18 and TRBJ2-5; D remains unclear. The V gene lost 3 bases and the J gene lost 5 bases, with 13 bases spanning the gap. This CDR3 contains 14 residues. CDR1 and CDR2 from the germline V gene are KGHSH and LQKENI. In DNA, the CDR3 is TGTGCCAGCTCACCCCTTCTTTCCGGGGAGACCCAGTACTTC. Residues: CASSPLLSGETQYF.

This clonotype was picked up many times. The DNA for the CDR3 is TGTGCCAGCAGTTTAGAAGGGTCAAGAGGGAACACTGAAGCTTTCTTT. This codes for CASSLEGSRGNTEAFF. The chain carries TRBV28 and TRBJ1-1; D unclear. The CDR3 length is 16 residues. Germline CDR1 MDHEN, CDR2 SYDVKM. Between the trimmed V and J ends, which lost 2 bases and 1 base, there was a span of 14 bases.

In this sample, this clonotype turned up many times. The chain has TRBV7-9 and TRBJ1-1, with D tentatively TRBD1 (5 bases). The V and J ends lost 11 bases and 5 bases respectively, with 15 bases between them. Germline CDR1 SEHNR, CDR2 FQNEAQ (reference sequence). The CDR3 contains 12 residues. CDR3 protein: CASRGEDTEAFF. CDR3 DNA sequence: TGTGCCTCGCGGGGGGAGGATACTGAAGCTTTCTTT. The variable domain in full, with the rest retrieved from reference TRBV7-9 and TRBJ1-1, is DTGVSQNPRHKITKRGQNVTFRCDPISEHNRLYWYRQTLGQGPEFLTYFQNEAQLEKSRLLSDRFSAERPKGSFSTLEIQRTEQGDSAMYLCASRGEDTEAFFGQGTRLTVV.

This clonotype was detected many times. CDR3 in amino acids: CASSLETAAEAFF. The CDR3 bases are TGTGCCAGCAGCTTAGAGACGGCGGCTGAAGCTTTCTTT. The chain uses TRBV7-9 and TRBJ1-1; D uncertain. The CDR3 sequence is 13 residues long. Between the trimmed V and J ends, which lost 1 base and 6 bases, there was a span of 9 bases. The V gene's germline CDR1 is SEHNR and CDR2 FQNEAQ (reference sequence).

This clonotype was counted many times. The rearrangement joins TRBV29-1 to TRBJ2-6, with D possibly matching TRBD1 (6 bases). The CDR3 spans 14 residues. Germline V gene sequence: CDR1 SQVTM, CDR2 ANQGSEA. Trimming removed 3 bases at V and 3 bases at J, with 9 bases between. The CDR3 bases are TGCAGCGTTGAGGACAGTTTTGGGGCCAACGTCCTGACTTTC. Translated: CSVEDSFGANVLTF.

This clonotype came up many times. V usage is TRBV20-1 and J usage is TRBJ2-3; 8 nucleotides line up with TRBD1. Germline V gene lookup returns CDR1 DFQATT and CDR2 SNEGSKA (reference sequence). The CDR3 consists of 15 residues. V was pared by 3 bases and J by 3 bases, with 8 bases of the junction left unmatched. CDR3 sequence reads: CSASPTGGQTDTQYF. CDR3 bases: TGCAGTGCTAGTCCAACAGGGGGTCAGACAGATACGCAGTATTTT.

This clonotype was detected ten times or more. The CDR3 nucleotides are TGTGCCAGCCAGGGGGACACTGAAGCTTTCTTT. It codes for CASQGDTEAFF. This chain joins TRBV2 and TRBJ1-1, with 7 bases lining up with TRBD1. J lost 3 bases, V lost 8 bases, and 0 bases had no gene match. Germline CDR1 and CDR2: SNHLY and FYNNEI. The CDR3 contains 11 residues.